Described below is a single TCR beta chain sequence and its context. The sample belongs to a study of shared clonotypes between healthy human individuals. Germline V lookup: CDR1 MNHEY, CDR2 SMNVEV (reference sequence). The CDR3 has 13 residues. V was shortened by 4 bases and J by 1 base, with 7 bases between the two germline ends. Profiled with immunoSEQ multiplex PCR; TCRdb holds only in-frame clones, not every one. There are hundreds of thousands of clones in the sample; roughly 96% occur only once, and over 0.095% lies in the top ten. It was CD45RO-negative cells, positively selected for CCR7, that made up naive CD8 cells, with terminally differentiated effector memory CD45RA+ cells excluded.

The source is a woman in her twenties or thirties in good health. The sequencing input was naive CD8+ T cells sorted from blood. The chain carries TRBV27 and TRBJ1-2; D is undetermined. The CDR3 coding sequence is TGTGCCAGCAGTTCGGACGGTAACTATGGCTACACCTTC. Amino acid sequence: CASSSDGNYGYTF.